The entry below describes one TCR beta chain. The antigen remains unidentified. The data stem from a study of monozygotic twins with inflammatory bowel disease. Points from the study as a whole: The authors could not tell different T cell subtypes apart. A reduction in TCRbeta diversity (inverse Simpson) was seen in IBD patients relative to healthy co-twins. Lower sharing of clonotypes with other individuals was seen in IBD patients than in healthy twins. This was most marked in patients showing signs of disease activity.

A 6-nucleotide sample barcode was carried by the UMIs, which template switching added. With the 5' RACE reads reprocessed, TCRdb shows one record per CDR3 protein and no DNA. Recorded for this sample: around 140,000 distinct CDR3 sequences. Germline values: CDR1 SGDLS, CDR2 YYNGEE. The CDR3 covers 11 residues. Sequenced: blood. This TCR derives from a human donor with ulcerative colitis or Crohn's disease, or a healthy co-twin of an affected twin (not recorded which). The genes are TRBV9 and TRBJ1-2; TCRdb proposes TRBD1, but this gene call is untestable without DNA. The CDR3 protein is CASTSGMGYTF.